This is a list of T cell receptor beta chains from one sample in a study of blood T cell repertoires in COVID-19. Clones were read by immunoSEQ multiplex PCR, and TCRdb kept only the in-frame ones, dropping some. The sample has approximately 150,000 clones, about 80% seen once; the top ten hold about 4%. Sequencing was done on a sample of PBMCs or T cells enriched from blood (not recorded which). Receptors were obtained from a man aged 45-60 years in a cohort exposed to, infected with or recovered from COVID-19 (not recorded which). Both conserved end residues are part of each CDR3. D genes are given only for firm matches. Clone size is stated in some rows and not others, as once, few, many or a class when expanded.

NA | TRBJ2-3 | NA | TRBV29-1 | CSVAVGSPTDTQYF | TGCAGCGTTGCTGTCGGGAGTCCCACAGATACGCAGTATTTT
NA | TRBJ2-1 | TRBD1 | TRBV29-1 | CSVEDRGYNEQFF | TGCAGCGTTGAGGACAGGGGTTACAATGAGCAGTTCTTC
once | TRBJ2-7 | TRBD2 | TRBV6-5 | CASSYDGLAGLGEQYF | TGTGCCAGCAGTTACGACGGACTAGCGGGTCTTGGCGAGCAGTACTTC
NA | TRBJ2-7 | NA | TRBV18 | CASSPQGIATYEQYF | TGTGCCAGCTCACCTCAGGGTATCGCTACGTACGAGCAGTACTTC
NA | TRBJ1-6 | NA | TRBV30 | CAWSGGWGSPLHF | TGTGCCTGGAGCGGGGGTTGGGGGTCCCCCCTCCACTTT
few | TRBJ2-5 | TRBD1 | TRBV9 | CASSAADRGEETQYF | TGTGCCAGCAGCGCCGCGGACAGGGGAGAAGAGACCCAGTACTTC
NA | TRBJ1-1 | TRBD1 | TRBV11-2 | CASSLTDRGTEAFF | TGTGCCAGCAGCTTAACGGACAGGGGTACTGAAGCTTTCTTT
NA | TRBJ2-7 | TRBD1 | TRBV28 | CASSSGQGAYEQYF | TGTGCCAGCAGTTCGGGACAGGGGGCCTACGAGCAGTACTTC
NA | TRBJ2-4 | TRBD1 | TRBV7-8 | CASSPTGGWTKNIQYF | TGTGCCAGCAGCCCTACAGGGGGCTGGACCAAAAACATTCAGTACTTC
NA | TRBJ2-5 | TRBD2 | TRBV5-1 | CASSTGLVKWETQYF | TGCGCCAGCAGCACGGGACTAGTAAAGTGGGAGACCCAGTACTTC
NA | TRBJ2-7 | NA | TRBV19 | CASSPLPTGTYEQYF | TGTGCCAGTAGCCCACTCCCGACGGGAACCTACGAGCAGTACTTC